This T cell receptor beta chain was obtained from a study of vaccination and CD4 T cells after COVID-19. Sequencing of DNA taken from cultured CD4+ T cells relied on the Oncomine TCR Beta short-read assay. TCRdb fed the PCR reads into MiXCR, producing one record per CDR3 protein. The data show roughly 20,000 distinct CDR3 sequences, just over 60% seen once. This CDR3 has 14 residues. Germline CDR1 reads SNHLY; CDR2 reads FYNNEI. V was cut by 7 bases and J by 2 bases, with 12 bases left in between. The sample's treatment: approximately 9-day PBMC culture with coronavirus spike peptide pools or control peptides (ViraFEST assay). Comments on this clonotype: Its matching antigen is unknown.

This chain joins TRBV2 and TRBJ1-5; no definite D call. Sequenced sample: CD4+ T cells from blood, cultured in vitro. The sequence came from a human donor who had recovered from COVID-19. For the CDR3, the DNA is TGTGCCAGCAAAGAGGGAGAGGGCAATCAGCCCCAGCATTTT. Protein sequence: CASKEGEGNQPQHF.